The entry below describes one T cell receptor beta chain. At one end the junction does not follow the germline gene, possibly because of a read error. The use of a sample-barcoded 5' primer and a J-beta primer mix characterized a second PCR of roughly 7 to 11 cycles. TCRdb analysed the 5' RACE reads with MiXCR anew, one entry per CDR3 protein. The data contain 1.5 million to 2 million distinct CDR3 sequences, 30% to 40% of them singletons. This CDR3 region has 15 residues. Germline V gives CDR1 SGHVS, CDR2 FNYEAQ. The sample originates from a study of blood T cells in healthy people across ages. J is TRBJ1-6 and V is TRBV7-6, with 10 nucleotides matching TRBD1. The sequence was obtained from a human donor in good health. The sample was blood. CDR3 region: CASSWGTGVGSPLRF. The CDR3 DNA follows: TGTGCCAGCAGCTGGGGGACAGGGGTTGGTTCACCCCTCCGCTTT.